This T cell receptor (beta chain) was recovered during a study of CD8+ T cells in alopecia areata (dated by TCRdb to between 2017 and 2018). Regarding the complete study: Treated patients were enrolled in an open-label pilot trial of oral tofacitinib at 5 to 10 mg twice daily for moderate-to-severe alopecia areata. Patients received tofacitinib for 6 to 18 months and were then followed off drug for 6 months to check for delayed response and recurrence. The SALT score, which quantifies the percentage of affected scalp surface area, was used to measure disease severity in treated patients. High-throughput TCRbeta sequencing was used to examine T cell clonal expansion in alopecia areata in both the C3H/HeJ mouse model and human patients. Human TCRbeta sequencing covered scalp tissue and sorted CD4+ and CD8+ peripheral blood T cells from patchy and totalis/universalis alopecia areata patients and healthy controls. Tofacitinib-treated patients had biopsies at baseline and at 4 and 24 weeks of treatment, with a later scalp biopsy in several patients. Scalp clonality was compared among normal scalp (n=4), patchy alopecia areata scalp (n=8), and alopecia totalis/universalis scalp (n=8). RNA came from the PAXgene miRNA kit for fixed scalp, the miRNeasy kit for PBMCs, and the RNeasy kit for mouse skin. immunoSEQ multiplex PCR using 35 Vbeta forward primers and 13 Jbeta reverse primers was used to amplify TCRbeta CDR3 regions. General findings and caveats noted by the study authors: Because the treated cohort was small and had just a single nonresponder, larger studies are needed to establish links between baseline CD8+ expansion and response. Scalp TCR repertoire analysis is complicated because resident alphabeta T cells in normal human skin are also sequenced, whereas mouse skin is dominated by gammadelta T cells. Many expanded lesional clones persisted in scalp and blood during tofacitinib treatment, which may partly explain relapse after stopping treatment. Lesional scalp, especially in alopecia totalis/universalis, showed higher clonality and more expanded CD8+ clones than normal scalp, suggesting antigenic drive. Tofacitinib significantly decreased scalp clonality and the number of expanded CD8+ clones among the top 100 scalp clones. Shared TCR sequences between patients were less evident than in mice, which may be partly attributable to HLA diversity in the patient population.

In the paper's terms, the time point label means: approximately 4 weeks on oral tofacitinib. The sample's treatment or condition, from its label and the paper: oral pan-JAK inhibitor, 5-10 mg twice daily. From alopecia areata patients, peripheral blood was collected along with lesional scalp punch biopsies. PBMCs were separated by density centrifugation and stained for CD3, CD4 and CD8, after which CD4+ and CD8+ T cells were sorted on a FACSAria. The receptor library was made with the immunoSEQ multiplex PCR assay. To provide template for TCR sequencing, every sample had RNA extracted and reverse transcribed into cDNA. SuperScript III was used to make first-strand cDNA, primed with a 2:1 mix of oligo-dT and random hexamers. A synthetic immune receptor repertoire was used to assess amplification bias, and residual bias was removed computationally. The original pipeline was this. Raw reads were preprocessed to remove errors, and CDR3 was defined according to IMGT conventions as the region from the conserved cysteine to phenylalanine. Clonality was computed as 1 minus the Shannon entropy, with the entropy normalized by log2 of the number of productive unique TCRs. CD4 or CD8 identity of scalp clones was inferred by cross-referencing scalp TCRbeta sequences with sorted blood CD4 and CD8 repertoires. TCRdb re-hosts the immuneACCESS table, in-frame sequences only. Its copies lack some clones; in the studies checked, an unresolved V gene accounts for under half of them, and the cause for the rest is not known. V and J calls and clone size are given by that table; D and trimming were obtained from the DNA. Across this sample there are roughly 120,000 clones, with about 61% seen only once. More than 25% of the sample is held by the ten biggest clonotypes.

From the germline V gene (reference sequence), CDR1 is MNHEY and CDR2 is SMNVEV. Deletion took 6 bases off V and 0 bases off J, with a span of 14 bases between the germline ends. The cysteine opens and the phenylalanine closes a CDR3 of 15 amino acids. The only DNA kept is the CDR3, 45 bases in frame from the first base. This clone was detected a few times. Which antigen it targets is not known. Base qualities are not at hand, and no much larger clone is one base apart. The chain links TRBV27 with TRBJ1-1; the D gene lacks a confident call. The source is a human donor with alopecia areata. The starting material was CD8+ T cells sorted from blood, obtained at week 4, from a patient treated with tofacitinib. The nucleotide sequence reads as follows: TGTGCCAGCAGCCGGGTGGGGAACATGAACACTGAAGCTTTCTTT. This codes for CASSRVGNMNTEAFF.